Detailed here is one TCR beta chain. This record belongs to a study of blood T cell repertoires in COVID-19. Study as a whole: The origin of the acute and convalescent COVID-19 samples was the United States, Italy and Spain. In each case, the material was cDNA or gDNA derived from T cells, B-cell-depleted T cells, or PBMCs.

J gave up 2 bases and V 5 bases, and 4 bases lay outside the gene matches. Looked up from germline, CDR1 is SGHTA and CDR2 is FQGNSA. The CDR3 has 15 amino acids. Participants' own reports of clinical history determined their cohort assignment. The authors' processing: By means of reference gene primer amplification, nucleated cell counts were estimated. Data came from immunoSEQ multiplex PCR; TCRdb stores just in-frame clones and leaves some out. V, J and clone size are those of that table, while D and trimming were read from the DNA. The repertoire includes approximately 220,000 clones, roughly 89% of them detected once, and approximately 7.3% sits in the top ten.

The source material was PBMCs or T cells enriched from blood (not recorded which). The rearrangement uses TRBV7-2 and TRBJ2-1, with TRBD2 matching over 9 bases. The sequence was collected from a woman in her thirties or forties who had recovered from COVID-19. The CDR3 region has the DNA TGTGCCAGCAGCAACCCTAGCGGGACCTACAATGAGCAGTTCTTC. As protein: CASSNPSGTYNEQFF. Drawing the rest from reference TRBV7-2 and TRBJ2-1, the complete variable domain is GAGVSQSPSNKVTEKGKDVELRCDPISGHTALYWYRQSLGQGLEFLIYFQGNSAPDKSGLPSDRFSAERTGGSVSTLTIQRTQQEDSAVYLCASSNPSGTYNEQFFGPGTRLTVL.